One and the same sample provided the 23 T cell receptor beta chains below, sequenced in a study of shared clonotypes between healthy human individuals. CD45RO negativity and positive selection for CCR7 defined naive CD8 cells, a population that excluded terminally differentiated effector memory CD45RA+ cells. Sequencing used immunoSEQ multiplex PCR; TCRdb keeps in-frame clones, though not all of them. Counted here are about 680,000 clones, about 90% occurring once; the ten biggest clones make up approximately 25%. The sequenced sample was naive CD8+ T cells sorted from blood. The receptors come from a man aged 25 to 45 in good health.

The CDR3 here is CASSVGGHTNTEAFF. The CDR3 bases are TGTGCCAGCAGCGTAGGTGGACATACGAACACTGAAGCTTTCTTT. J is TRBJ1-1 and V is TRBV9; tentative D call: TRBD1 (5 bases). V was cut by 0 bases and J by 1 base, with 10 bases left in between. Germline V gene lookup returns CDR1 SGDLS and CDR2 YYNGEE. The CDR3 sequence is 15 residues long.

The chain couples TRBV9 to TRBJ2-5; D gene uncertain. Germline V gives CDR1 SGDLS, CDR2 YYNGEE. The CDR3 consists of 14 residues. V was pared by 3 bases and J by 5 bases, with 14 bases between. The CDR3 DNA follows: TGTGCCAGCAGCGCCTCAAGAAGCCAGGAGACCCAGTACTTC. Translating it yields CASSASRSQETQYF.

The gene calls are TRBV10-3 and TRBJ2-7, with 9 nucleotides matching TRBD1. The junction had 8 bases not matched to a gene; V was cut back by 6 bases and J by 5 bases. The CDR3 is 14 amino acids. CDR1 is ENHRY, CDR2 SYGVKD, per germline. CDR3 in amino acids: CAISSRDRAHEQYF. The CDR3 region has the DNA TGTGCCATCAGCAGTAGGGACAGGGCCCACGAGCAGTACTTC.

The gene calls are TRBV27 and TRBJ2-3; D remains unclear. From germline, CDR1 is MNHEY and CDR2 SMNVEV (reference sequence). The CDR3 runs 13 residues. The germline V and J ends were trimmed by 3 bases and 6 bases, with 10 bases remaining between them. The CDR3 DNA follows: TGTGCCAGCAGTTTCGATTTGGGCGATACGCAGTATTTT. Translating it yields CASSFDLGDTQYF.

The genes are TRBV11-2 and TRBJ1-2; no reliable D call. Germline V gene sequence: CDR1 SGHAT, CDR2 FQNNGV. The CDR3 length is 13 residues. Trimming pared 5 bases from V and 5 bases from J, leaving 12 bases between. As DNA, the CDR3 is TGTGCCAGCAGCCTGGGCAGGTCTTATGGCTACACCTTC. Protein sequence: CASSLGRSYGYTF. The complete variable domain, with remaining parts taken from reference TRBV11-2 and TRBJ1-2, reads EAGVAQSPRYKIIEKRQSVAFWCNPISGHATLYWYQQILGQGPKLLIQFQNNGVVDDSQLPKDRFSAERLKGVDSTLKIQPAKLEDSAVYLCASSLGRSYGYTFGSGTRLTVV.

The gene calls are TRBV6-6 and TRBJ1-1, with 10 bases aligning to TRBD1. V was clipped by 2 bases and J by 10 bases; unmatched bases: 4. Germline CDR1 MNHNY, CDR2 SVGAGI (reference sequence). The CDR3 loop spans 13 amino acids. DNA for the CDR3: TGTGCCAGCAGTTACGGACAGGGGGTTGCAGCTTTCTTT. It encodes CASSYGQGVAAFF.

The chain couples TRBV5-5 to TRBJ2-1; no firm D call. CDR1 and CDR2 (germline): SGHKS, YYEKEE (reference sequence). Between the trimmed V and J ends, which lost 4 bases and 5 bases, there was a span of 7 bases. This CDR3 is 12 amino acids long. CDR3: CASSVTDNEQFF. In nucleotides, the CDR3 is TGTGCCAGCAGCGTTACAGACAATGAGCAGTTCTTC.

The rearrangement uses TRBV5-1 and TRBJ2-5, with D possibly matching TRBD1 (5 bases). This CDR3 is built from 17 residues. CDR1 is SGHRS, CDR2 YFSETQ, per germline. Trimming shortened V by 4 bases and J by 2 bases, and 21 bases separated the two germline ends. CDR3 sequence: CASSLNQLTAEQETQYF. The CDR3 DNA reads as TGCGCCAGCAGCCTAAACCAGCTGACAGCCGAACAAGAGACCCAGTACTTC.

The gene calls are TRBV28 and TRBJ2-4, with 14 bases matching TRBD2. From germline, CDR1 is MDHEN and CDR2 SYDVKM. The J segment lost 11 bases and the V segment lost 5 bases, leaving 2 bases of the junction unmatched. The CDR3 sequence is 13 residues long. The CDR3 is CASSGGLAGVQYF. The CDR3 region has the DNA TGTGCCAGCAGTGGGGGACTAGCGGGAGTTCAGTACTTC.

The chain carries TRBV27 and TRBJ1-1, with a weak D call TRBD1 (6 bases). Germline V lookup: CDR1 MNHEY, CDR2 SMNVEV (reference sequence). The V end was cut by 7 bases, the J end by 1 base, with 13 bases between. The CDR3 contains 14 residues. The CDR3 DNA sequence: TGTGCCAGCAAAGGAGGGGGTCCGAACACTGAAGCTTTCTTT. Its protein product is CASKGGGPNTEAFF.

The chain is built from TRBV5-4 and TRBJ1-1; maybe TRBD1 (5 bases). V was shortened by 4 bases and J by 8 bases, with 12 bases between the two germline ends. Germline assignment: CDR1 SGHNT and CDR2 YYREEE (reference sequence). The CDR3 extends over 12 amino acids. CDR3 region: CASSRDAGEAFF. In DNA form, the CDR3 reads TGTGCCAGCAGCCGGGATGCAGGGGAAGCTTTCTTT. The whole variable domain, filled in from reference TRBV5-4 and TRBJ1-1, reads ETGVTQSPTHLIKTRGQQVTLRCSSQSGHNTVSWYQQALGQGPQFIFQYYREEENGRGNFPPRFSGLQFPNYSSELNVNALELDDSALYLCASSRDAGEAFFGQGTRLTVV.

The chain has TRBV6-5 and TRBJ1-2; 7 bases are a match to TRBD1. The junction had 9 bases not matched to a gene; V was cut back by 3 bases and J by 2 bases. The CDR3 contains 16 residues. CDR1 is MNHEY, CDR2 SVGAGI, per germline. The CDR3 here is CASSYNRGQNNYGYTF. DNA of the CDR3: TGTGCCAGCAGTTATAATCGGGGACAGAACAACTATGGCTACACCTTC.

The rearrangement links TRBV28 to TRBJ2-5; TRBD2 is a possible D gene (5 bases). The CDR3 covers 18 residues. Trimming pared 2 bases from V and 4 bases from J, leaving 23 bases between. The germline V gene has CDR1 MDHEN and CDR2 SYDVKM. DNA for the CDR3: TGTGCCAGCAGTTTAAACCGCCGGCTTGTCGGGGTCGGAGAGACCCAGTACTTC. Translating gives CASSLNRRLVGVGETQYF.

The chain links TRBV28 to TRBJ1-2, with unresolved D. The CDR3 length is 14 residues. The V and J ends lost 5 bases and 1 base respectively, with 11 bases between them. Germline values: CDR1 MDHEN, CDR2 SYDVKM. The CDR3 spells CASSPWTGNYGYTF. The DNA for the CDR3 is TGTGCCAGCAGTCCGTGGACGGGTAACTATGGCTACACCTTC.

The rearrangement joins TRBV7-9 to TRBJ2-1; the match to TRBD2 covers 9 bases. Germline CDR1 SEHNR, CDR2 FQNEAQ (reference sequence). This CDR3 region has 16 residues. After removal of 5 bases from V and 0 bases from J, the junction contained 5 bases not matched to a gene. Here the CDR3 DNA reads TGTGCCAGCAGCGGCCGTAGCGGGAGCTCCTACAATGAGCAGTTCTTC. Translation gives CASSGRSGSSYNEQFF.

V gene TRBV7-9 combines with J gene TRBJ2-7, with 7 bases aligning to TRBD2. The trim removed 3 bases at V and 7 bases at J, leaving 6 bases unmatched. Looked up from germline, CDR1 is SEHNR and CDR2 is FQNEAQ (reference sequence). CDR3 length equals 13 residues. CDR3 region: CASSFAGVREQYF. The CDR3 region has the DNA TGTGCCAGCAGCTTCGCGGGAGTAAGGGAGCAGTACTTC.

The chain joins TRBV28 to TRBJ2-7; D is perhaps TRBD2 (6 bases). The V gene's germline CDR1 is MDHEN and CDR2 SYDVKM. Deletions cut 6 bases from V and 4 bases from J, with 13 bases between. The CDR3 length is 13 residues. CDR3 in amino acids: CASSREIGYEQYF. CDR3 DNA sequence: TGTGCCAGCAGCCGGGAGATTGGGTACGAGCAGTACTTC.

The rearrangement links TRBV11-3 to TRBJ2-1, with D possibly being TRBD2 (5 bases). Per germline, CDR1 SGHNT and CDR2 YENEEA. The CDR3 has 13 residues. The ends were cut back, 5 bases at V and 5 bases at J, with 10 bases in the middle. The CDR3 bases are TGTGCCAGCAGCGCCGGACTGGACAATGAGCAGTTCTTC. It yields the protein CASSAGLDNEQFF.

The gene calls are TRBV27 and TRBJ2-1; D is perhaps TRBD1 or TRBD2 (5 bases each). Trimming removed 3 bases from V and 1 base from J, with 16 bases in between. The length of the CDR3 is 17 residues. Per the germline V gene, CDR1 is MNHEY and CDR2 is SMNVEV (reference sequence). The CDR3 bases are TGTGCCAGCAGTTTTTCTCCAGGGACGGAATCCTACAATGAGCAGTTCTTC. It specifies CASSFSPGTESYNEQFF.

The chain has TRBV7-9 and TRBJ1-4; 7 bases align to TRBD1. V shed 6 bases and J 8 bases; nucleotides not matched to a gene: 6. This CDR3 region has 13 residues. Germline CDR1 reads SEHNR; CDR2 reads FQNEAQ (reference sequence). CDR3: CASSRGGGEKLFF. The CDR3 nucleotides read TGTGCCAGCAGTAGGGGAGGGGGCGAAAAACTGTTTTTT.

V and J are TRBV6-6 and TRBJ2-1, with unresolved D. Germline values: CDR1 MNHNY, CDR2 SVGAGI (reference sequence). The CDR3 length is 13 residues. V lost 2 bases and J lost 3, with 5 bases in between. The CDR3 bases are TGTGCCAGCAGTTACGCTAGCTACAATGAGCAGTTCTTC. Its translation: CASSYASYNEQFF.

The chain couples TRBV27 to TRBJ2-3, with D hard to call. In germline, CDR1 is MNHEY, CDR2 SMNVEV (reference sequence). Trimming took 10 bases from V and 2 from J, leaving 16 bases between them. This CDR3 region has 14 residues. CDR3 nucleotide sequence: TGTGCCACTGGGCCCAACCCGTTCACAGATACGCAGTATTTT. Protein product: CATGPNPFTDTQYF.

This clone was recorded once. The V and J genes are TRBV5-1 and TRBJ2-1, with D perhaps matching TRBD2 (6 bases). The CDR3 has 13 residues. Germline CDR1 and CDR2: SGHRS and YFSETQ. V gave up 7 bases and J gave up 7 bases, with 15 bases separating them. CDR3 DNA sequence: TGCGCCAGCTGCTCTAGCGTAGGTAATGAGCAGTTCTTC. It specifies CASCSSVGNEQFF.